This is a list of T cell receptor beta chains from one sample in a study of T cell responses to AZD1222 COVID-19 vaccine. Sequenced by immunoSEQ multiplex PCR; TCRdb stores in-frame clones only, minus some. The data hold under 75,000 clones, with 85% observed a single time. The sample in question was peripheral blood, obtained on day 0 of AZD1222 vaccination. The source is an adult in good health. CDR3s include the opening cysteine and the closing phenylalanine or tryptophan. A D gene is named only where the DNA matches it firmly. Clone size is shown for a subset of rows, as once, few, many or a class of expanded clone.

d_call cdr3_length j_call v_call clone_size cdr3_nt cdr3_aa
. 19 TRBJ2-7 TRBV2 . TGTGCCAGCAGTGTCCTTAAAAGGTGGATGAACACATGGTTGTACGAGCAGTACTTC CASSVLKRWMNTWLYEQYF
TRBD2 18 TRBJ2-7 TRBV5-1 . TGCGCCAGCAGCCGCGGGACTAGCGGGAGGGCCACTTTCAACGAGCAGTACTTC CASSRGTSGRATFNEQYF
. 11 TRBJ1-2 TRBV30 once TGTGCCTGGAGGGGAAACTATGGCTACACCTTC CAWRGNYGYTF
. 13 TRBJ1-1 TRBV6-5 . TGTGCCAGCAGTCGGGTATGGAACACTGAAGCTTTCTTT CASSRVWNTEAFF
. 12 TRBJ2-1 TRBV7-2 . TGTGCCAGCAGCCGAGCAGACAGGGAGCAGTTCTTC CASSRADREQFF
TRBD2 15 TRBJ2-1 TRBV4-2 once TGTGCCAGCACTCATATAGGGAGGGTAGCGGCCCCGTTGTTCTTC CASTHIGRVAAPLFF
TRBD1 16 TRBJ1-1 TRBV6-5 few TGTGCCAGCAGTTATTCCCCGACAGGGGTGAACACTGAAGCTTTCTTT CASSYSPTGVNTEAFF
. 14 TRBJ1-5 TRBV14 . TGTGCCAGCAGCCAAGAGGGGCGGAATCAGCCCCAGCATTTT CASSQEGRNQPQHF
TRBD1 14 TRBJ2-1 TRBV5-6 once TGTGCCAGCAGCTTGACCGACAGGGTTAATGAGCAGTTCTTC CASSLTDRVNEQFF
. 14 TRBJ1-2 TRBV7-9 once TGTGCCAGCAGTTCATCCGGGACCATCTATGGCTACACCTTC CASSSSGTIYGYTF
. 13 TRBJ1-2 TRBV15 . TGTGCCACCAGCAGAGGACAGTCCTATGGCTACACCTTC CATSRGQSYGYTF
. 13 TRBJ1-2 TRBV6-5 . TGTGCCAGCAGTCTGTCGACCCGCTATGGCTACACCTTC CASSLSTRYGYTF